A single sample gave rise to the 26 T cell receptor beta chains below, sequenced in a study of T cell responses to AZD1222 COVID-19 vaccine. The method was immunoSEQ multiplex PCR; TCRdb's version includes in-frame clones alone and lacks a portion of them. Altogether about 150,000 clones are present, about 90% being singletons, with the ten largest covering about 3.8%. Sequenced here: peripheral blood, sampled 28 days after the second AZD1222 dose. The receptors originated from an adult who received the AZD1222 COVID-19 vaccine.

J is TRBJ2-1 and V is TRBV6-5; TRBD1 aligns across 7 bases. The CDR3 extends over 15 amino acids. From germline, CDR1 is MNHEY and CDR2 SVGAGI. The V gene end was trimmed by 7 bases and the J gene end by 7 bases; junction bases not matched to a gene: 13. The CDR3 spells CASKGTGATTNEQFF. The CDR3 nucleotides are TGTGCCAGCAAGGGCACAGGGGCCACTACAAATGAGCAGTTCTTC.

The chain combines TRBV3-1 (or the pseudogene TRBV3-2) with TRBJ2-5; D may be TRBD2 (6 bases). CDR3 size: 15 residues. CDR1 is LGHDT and CDR2 is YNNKEL in the germline V gene (reference sequence). Between the trimmed V and J ends, which lost 1 base and 1 base, there was a span of 10 bases. CDR3 bases: TGTGCCAGCAGCCAAGCCGGGGACTTCCAAGAGACCCAGTACTTC. It yields the protein CASSQAGDFQETQYF.

This chain uses TRBV27 with TRBJ1-6; 7 bases align to TRBD1. J lost 7 bases, V lost 1 base, and 7 bases had no gene match. CDR3 length: 16 amino acids. The germline V gene has CDR1 MNHEY and CDR2 SMNVEV (reference sequence). In DNA form, the CDR3 reads TGTGCCAGCAGTTTATTCGGGGGGACAGCAAATTCACCCCTCCACTTT. Translation: CASSLFGGTANSPLHF.

V usage is TRBV6-5 and J usage is TRBJ2-1, with D possibly matching TRBD2 (6 bases). Trimming cost V 7 bases and J 2 bases, with 12 bases left between them. The CDR3 has 14 residues. The V gene's germline CDR1 is MNHEY and CDR2 SVGAGI. The chain's CDR3 is CASMTGAAYNEQFF. CDR3 nucleotide sequence: TGTGCCAGCATGACGGGAGCGGCCTACAATGAGCAGTTCTTC.

V is TRBV5-5 and J is TRBJ2-5; D uncertain. The V end lost 2 bases, the J end lost 0 bases, and 17 bases lay between the germline ends. This CDR3 spans 17 amino acids. Germline loops: CDR1 SGHKS, CDR2 YYEKEE (reference sequence). In DNA form, the CDR3 reads TGTGCCAGCAGCTTTAGGAGTTTATCTTCGTACCAAGAGACCCAGTACTTC. Amino acid sequence: CASSFRSLSSYQETQYF.

V usage is TRBV7-2 and J usage is TRBJ1-3; maybe TRBD1 (6 bases). The CDR3 runs to 15 residues. The germline V and J ends were trimmed by 5 bases and 0 bases, with 11 bases remaining between them. Germline values: CDR1 SGHTA, CDR2 FQGNSA. DNA for the CDR3: TGTGCCAGCAGCGCAGGGGTCCGCTCTGGAAACACCATATATTTT. Translating it yields CASSAGVRSGNTIYF.

This clone has only one observation. The chain is built from TRBV5-1 and TRBJ2-1; TRBD1 matches 7 bases. V lost 0 bases, J lost 3 bases, and 3 bases stayed unmatched. CDR3 length: 15 residues. Germline values: CDR1 SGHRS, CDR2 YFSETQ. CDR3 in DNA: TGCGCCAGCAGCTTGGCCGGGACAGACTACAATGAGCAGTTCTTC. Protein sequence: CASSLAGTDYNEQFF.

In this sample, this clone turned up once. CDR3 DNA: TGTGCCAGCAGCCGTAGCGGGAGCTCCTACAATGAGCAGTTCTTC. Translated, it gives CASSRSGSSYNEQFF. This sequence joins TRBV9 and TRBJ2-1; the match to TRBD2 covers 9 bases. Germline trimming cut 4 bases from V and 0 bases from J; bases unmatched to any gene: 2. The CDR3 runs to 15 residues. CDR1 is SGDLS, CDR2 YYNGEE, per germline.

The chain has TRBV5-1 and TRBJ2-6, with a weak D call TRBD1 (6 bases). CDR3 length: 15 residues. Trimming removed 0 bases from V and 4 bases from J, with 8 bases in between. Per the germline V gene, CDR1 is SGHRS and CDR2 is YFSETQ. The CDR3 coding sequence is TGCGCCAGCAGCTTGGACAGGGCCGGGGCCAACGTCCTGACTTTC. Protein product: CASSLDRAGANVLTF.

CDR3 sequence: CASRVREGTEAFF. CDR3 bases: TGTGCCAGCAGGGTCAGAGAGGGGACTGAAGCTTTCTTT. The chain carries TRBV9 and TRBJ1-1; D is possibly TRBD1 (5 bases). The germline V gene encodes CDR1 SGDLS and CDR2 YYNGEE. Deletions cut 5 bases from V and 5 bases from J, with 13 bases between. The CDR3 runs 13 residues.

The V call is TRBV2, the J call TRBJ1-2; D is unclear. V was cut by 2 bases and J by 4 bases, with 5 bases left in between. The CDR3 runs 12 residues. The germline V gene has CDR1 SNHLY and CDR2 FYNNEI. The CDR3 DNA sequence: TGTGCCAGCAGTGAAAGTGGCTATGGCTACACCTTC. This translates into CASSESGYGYTF.

The chain uses TRBV4-1 and TRBJ2-1; possibly TRBD1 for D (6 bases). Germline V gene data show CDR1 as MGHRA and CDR2 as YSYEKL. Trimming stripped 2 bases from V and 7 bases from J, with 12 bases between. CDR3 length: 14 residues. The CDR3 region has the DNA TGCGCCAGCAGCCAAACAGGGTTCGGGAATGAGCAGTTCTTC. It encodes CASSQTGFGNEQFF.

V and J are TRBV19 and TRBJ2-5; TRBD2 matches 10 bases. The CDR3 is made up of 14 amino acids. In germline, CDR1 is LNHDA, CDR2 SQIVND (reference sequence). The ends lost 6 bases at V and 4 bases at J; junction bases unmatched: 5. For the CDR3, the DNA is TGTGCCAGTAGCGCTAGCGGGAGTCTAGAGACCCAGTACTTC. Translating gives CASSASGSLETQYF.

The rearrangement links TRBV12-3 or TRBV12-4 to TRBJ2-7; tentative D call: TRBD1 (6 bases). The CDR3 loop spans 13 amino acids. V lost 6 bases, J lost 6 bases, and 15 bases lay in between. The CDR3 sequence: CASSPMGQSEQYF. CDR3 nucleotides: TGTGCCAGCAGCCCGATGGGACAATCCGAGCAGTACTTC.

The chain uses TRBV2 and TRBJ2-2; possibly TRBD1 for D (5 bases). With 6 bases removed from V and 5 bases from J, the gap between germline ends came to 13 bases. CDR1 and CDR2 from the germline V gene are SNHLY and FYNNEI. The length of the CDR3 is 14 residues. CDR3 in amino acids: CASRGREVTGELFF. CDR3 coding DNA: TGTGCCAGCAGGGGCAGGGAAGTAACCGGGGAGCTGTTTTTT.

J is TRBJ1-2 and V is TRBV24-1; D call uncertain. The V end lost 0 bases, the J end lost 8 bases, and 15 bases lay between the germline ends. The germline V gene encodes CDR1 KGHDR and CDR2 SFDVKD. This CDR3 spans 15 amino acids. CDR3 in DNA: TGTGCCACCAGTGATTTGCGGGATGCAGCAAGCGGCTACACCTTC. Translating it yields CATSDLRDAASGYTF.

The table lists this clone with a count of one. The rearrangement joins TRBV5-1 to TRBJ2-3; D not resolved. With 0 bases removed from V and 5 bases from J, the gap between germline ends came to 13 bases. Per the germline V gene, CDR1 is SGHRS and CDR2 is YFSETQ. This CDR3 contains 15 residues. The chain's CDR3 is CASSLASVVGDTQYF. The CDR3 DNA sequence: TGCGCCAGCAGCTTGGCGAGTGTAGTCGGAGATACGCAGTATTTT. Full variable domain (remainder filled in from reference TRBV5-1 and TRBJ2-3): KAGVTQTPRYLIKTRGQQVTLSCSPISGHRSVSWYQQTPGQGLQFLFEYFSETQRNKGNFPGRFSGRQFSNSRSEMNVSTLELGDSALYLCASSLASVVGDTQYFGPGTRLTVL.

The chain links TRBV5-4 to TRBJ1-2, with D maybe TRBD1 (6 bases). The CDR3 has 11 amino acids. The V and J ends lost 8 bases and 3 bases respectively, with 8 bases between them. Looked up from germline, CDR1 is SGHNT and CDR2 is YYREEE (reference sequence). The CDR3 is CARQGDYGYTF. CDR3 coding DNA: TGTGCCAGACAGGGAGACTATGGCTACACCTTC.

The chain links TRBV6-5 to TRBJ1-2, with TRBD1 matching 7 bases. The CDR3 runs 13 residues. In germline, CDR1 is MNHEY, CDR2 SVGAGI. The trim removed 6 bases at V and 2 bases at J, leaving 3 bases unmatched. The CDR3 spells CASSLQGNYGYTF. CDR3 nucleotide sequence: TGTGCCAGCAGCCTACAGGGGAACTATGGCTACACCTTC.

The rearrangement joins TRBV12-5 to TRBJ1-2; no clear D. The CDR3 consists of 13 residues. Trimming removed 0 bases from V and 7 bases from J, with 9 bases in between. Germline V gene lookup returns CDR1 LGHNT and CDR2 FRNRAP. CDR3 sequence: CASGLVTLGGYTF. The CDR3 DNA reads TGTGCTAGTGGTTTGGTAACCCTCGGTGGCTACACCTTC.

The CDR3 bases are TGTGCCAGCAGCTTAGAAAGGGTGGGCAGGGCACAAGAGACCCAGTACTTC. Translated, it gives CASSLERVGRAQETQYF. This chain joins TRBV11-3 and TRBJ2-5; maybe TRBD1 (5 bases). Trimming took off 0 bases at V and 2 bases at J, with 16 bases between the two ends. The CDR3 is 17 residues long. Per the germline V gene, CDR1 is SGHNT and CDR2 is YENEEA.

The chain carries TRBV7-2 and TRBJ1-6; D remains unclear. Germline CDR1 is SGHTA and CDR2 is FQGNSA. The ends were cut back, 4 bases at V and 8 bases at J, with 12 bases in the middle. CDR3 length: 14 amino acids. CDR3 protein: CASSSPGRDSPLHF. The CDR3 coding sequence is TGTGCCAGCAGCTCCCCTGGGAGGGATTCACCCCTCCACTTT. The entire variable domain, with the rest obtained from reference TRBV7-2 and TRBJ1-6, is as follows: GAGVSQSPSNKVTEKGKDVELRCDPISGHTALYWYRQSLGQGLEFLIYFQGNSAPDKSGLPSDRFSAERTGGSVSTLTIQRTQQEDSAVYLCASSSPGRDSPLHFGNGTRLTVT.

This chain links TRBV5-1 with TRBJ2-4; no definite D call. CDR3 length: 12 amino acids. V gave up 0 bases and J gave up 6 bases, with 4 bases separating them. Germline CDR1 and CDR2: SGHRS and YFSETQ. CDR3 nucleotide sequence: TGCGCCAGCAGCTTGGGGGCAAACATTCAGTACTTC. Encoded protein: CASSLGANIQYF.

This chain uses TRBV7-2 with TRBJ2-7; D may be TRBD2 (6 bases). The CDR3 is 18 residues long. Germline V lookup: CDR1 SGHTA, CDR2 FQGNSA. V was pared by 1 base and J by 4 bases, with 23 bases between. The CDR3 is CASSLVRWGEPVSYEQYF. CDR3 nucleotide sequence: TGTGCCAGCAGCTTAGTTCGTTGGGGGGAACCGGTATCATACGAGCAGTACTTC.

Concerning this clone: At one end the junction does not follow the germline gene, possibly because of a read error. This chain connects TRBV5-1 to TRBJ1-4; D gene ambiguous. This CDR3 contains 15 residues. The germline gives CDR1 SGHRS, CDR2 YFSETQ. CDR3 amino acids: CASRLGGLINEKLFF. The CDR3 DNA reads as TGCGCCAGCAGATTGGGAGGGCTGATTAATGAAAAACTGTTTTTT.

V gene TRBV3-1 (or the pseudogene TRBV3-2) combines with J gene TRBJ1-3; D is uncertain. Germline CDR1 reads LGHDT; CDR2 reads YNNKEL (reference sequence). V was shortened by 4 bases and J by 0 bases, with 7 bases between the two germline ends. The CDR3 is 14 amino acids. The CDR3 reads CASSRPGSGNTIYF. The CDR3 region has the DNA TGTGCCAGCAGCCGCCCGGGCTCTGGAAACACCATATATTTT.